This T cell receptor (beta chain) was documented in a study of T cell repertoires in cytomegalovirus infection. This clonotype was picked up many times. The antigen is unknown. TCRdb used MiXCR to reprocess the reads, holding one entry per CDR3 protein. Among around 110,000 distinct CDR3 sequences listed, roughly a tenth were seen once. The V and J ends lost 6 bases and 3 bases, in that order; junction bases with no gene match: 8. CDR3 length equals 15 residues. In germline, CDR1 is SGHTA, CDR2 FQGNSA. The clonotype originates from a human donor in good health (CMV status not recorded). Some clones in this sample may be carry-over from other donors' samples. This rearrangement joins TRBV7-2 to TRBJ1-1; TRBD1 aligns across 9 bases. Sequenced sample: PBMCs, sequenced either directly or after in vitro stimulation (not recorded which). The CDR3 protein is CASRDRGKGDTEAFF. DNA of the CDR3: TGTGCCAGCAGGGACAGGGGCAAGGGAGACACTGAAGCTTTCTTT.